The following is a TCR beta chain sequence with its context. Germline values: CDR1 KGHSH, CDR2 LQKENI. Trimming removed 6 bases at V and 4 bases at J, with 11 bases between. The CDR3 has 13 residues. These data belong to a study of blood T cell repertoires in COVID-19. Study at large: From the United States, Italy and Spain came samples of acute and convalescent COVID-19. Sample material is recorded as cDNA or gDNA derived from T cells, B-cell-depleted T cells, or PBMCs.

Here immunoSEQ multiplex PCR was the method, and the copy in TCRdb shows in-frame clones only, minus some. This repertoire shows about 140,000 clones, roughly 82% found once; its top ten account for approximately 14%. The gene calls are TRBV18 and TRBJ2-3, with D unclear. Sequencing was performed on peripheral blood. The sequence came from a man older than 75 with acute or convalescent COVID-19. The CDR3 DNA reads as TGTGCCAGCTCTCTTCAGGTAGCAGATACGCAGTATTTT. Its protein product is CASSLQVADTQYF.